The clone carrying this T cell receptor beta chain occurred many times. The antigen remains undetermined. These data belong to a study of T-cell memory formation after mild COVID-19. Findings and limits, study-wide: Among CD4+ contracting clones, most were CM and EM, and CD8+ ones EMRA.

TCRdb fed the 5' RACE reads into MiXCR, producing one record per CDR3 protein. The sample includes roughly 200,000 distinct CDR3 sequences, over 7.5% seen only once; the top ten take 3.5%. The germline gives CDR1 ENHRY, CDR2 SYGVKD. V lost 6 bases and J lost 1, with 15 bases in between. The CDR3 runs 15 residues. The origin of this receptor is a young man who had mild COVID-19 (a few samples of this study predate the infection). Cell type and time point are not known. Material: PBMCs or a T cell subset sorted from them (not recorded which). The chain uses TRBV10-3 and TRBJ2-5; a possible D gene is TRBD1 (6 bases). The CDR3: CAIRTGHLGQETQYF. The DNA for the CDR3 is TGTGCCATCAGAACGGGACATTTAGGCCAAGAGACCCAGTACTTC.